The T cell receptor beta chain under discussion was sequenced for a study of CD8+ T cells in alopecia areata. The sequencing template was cDNA reverse transcribed from extracted RNA. Repertoires were generated with immunoSEQ multiplex PCR, while TCRdb's copy carries only in-frame clones and drops some. Of about 140,000 clones in the sample, 80% to 90% are singletons; the top ten hold around 25%. J gave up 4 bases and V 8 bases, and 1 base lay outside the gene matches. Germline CDR1 reads MDHEN; CDR2 reads SYDVKM. The CDR3 is made up of 11 amino acids. Treatment indicated: oral pan-JAK inhibitor, 5-10 mg twice daily.

The sequence was collected from a human donor with alopecia areata. This chain joins TRBV28 and TRBJ2-5; 7 bases match TRBD2. Sample: CD8+ T cells sorted from blood, taken at week 4, from a patient treated with tofacitinib. CDR3 nucleotides: TGTGCCAGCTGGGGGGGAGAGACCCAGTACTTC. Residues: CASWGGETQYF.